This TCR beta chain derives from a study of blood T cell repertoires in COVID-19 (dated by TCRdb to 2018 to 2021). About the study as a whole: Collaborator samples came from the United States, Italy and Spain and covered acute and convalescent phases of COVID-19. The repertoires were released in a freely available public database intended as a resource for research on the immune response to SARS-CoV-2. The material from the prospective study consisted of cDNA or gDNA derived from T cells, B-cell-depleted T cells, or PBMCs. The sample metadata nearly always contained a de-identified subject ID, COVID-19 status, age in years and sex. The samples were drawn from the first 160 participants of the ongoing ImmuneRACE study and from some 1,300 subjects provided by 6 global collaborators. Where HLA class I and class II types were available, the types were taken from metadata supplied by the sample provider, not from assay-based typing. Deeply sampled blood TCRbeta repertoires from subjects exposed to, actively infected with, or recovered from COVID-19 were included in the dataset.

On this clone itself: What antigen it recognizes has not been identified. No base quality values were provided; no much bigger clone lies one nucleotide off.

TCRbeta CDR3 regions were amplified from genomic DNA by means of the immunoSEQ Assay, a bias-controlled multiplex PCR. For the original study's pipeline: Within the assay, amplification of reference gene primers was used to estimate how many nucleated cells each sample contained. To quantify the absolute abundance of each unique TCRbeta CDR3 rearrangement, sequence reads were collapsed and filtered. Productive Simpson clonality was computed per sample as the square root of Simpson's diversity index over productive rearrangements. Sourced from immuneACCESS, this table was stored by TCRdb with only in-frame sequences that have V and J called. A share of the clones is absent; for the studies checked, an unresolved V gene accounts for under half, and the remainder has no known explanation. For V, J and clone size, that table is used; D and trimming come from the DNA. The sample profile shows more than 200,000 clones; approximately 86% of them were found once. The top ten clones comprise around 5% of the sample.

At one collaborating source in Seattle, patients were enrolled during active infection and were followed longitudinally through the course of disease. Whole blood was collected in K2EDTA tubes by collaborating institutions according to the institutions' own protocols. For TCRbeta analysis, collaborator samples were shipped as frozen whole blood, as isolated PBMCs, or as DNA extracted from either sample type. What the study reported, not specific to this receptor: The amount of clinical and demographic metadata varied by source and participant and was provided uncurated.

Inclusive of the bounding cysteine and phenylalanine, the CDR3 is 15 residues long. Just CDR3 DNA is preserved here, 45 bases in frame from base 1. As encoded in the germline V gene, CDR1 is MNHEY while CDR2 is SVGEGT. Trimming removed 0 bases from V and 4 bases from J; the gene matches leave 3 bases unexplained. The sample was peripheral blood. The source of this sequence is a woman in her sixties with COVID-19, enrolled during active disease. The sequence joins TRBV6-2 or TRBV6-3 to TRBJ2-3, and 8 junction bases match TRBD2. The CDR3 corresponds to CASSYSDGRADTQYF. In nucleotide form, the sequence is TGTGCCAGCAGTTACTCGGACGGGAGGGCAGATACGCAGTATTTT.